The present TCR beta chain was sequenced within a study of blood T cell repertoires in COVID-19. Study in general: From T cells, B-cell-depleted T cells, or PBMCs came the material, which was cDNA or gDNA.

Losses at the gene ends were 1 base for V and 5 bases for J; bases not matched to a gene: 16. Germline CDR1 LGHDT, CDR2 YNNKEL (reference sequence). The CDR3 is 19 amino acids. In the authors' workflow: From reference gene primer amplification, estimates of nucleated cell counts were derived. Using immunoSEQ multiplex PCR, the repertoire was profiled, and TCRdb retains in-frame clones only, with some absent. V and J calls and clone size come straight from that table; D and trimming were deduced from the DNA. The repertoire includes about 190,000 clones, approximately 84% of them detected once, and roughly 5.3% sits in the top ten.

The TCR originated in a woman in her 70s with active or convalescent COVID-19. This sequence joins TRBV3-1 (or the pseudogene TRBV3-2) and TRBJ2-5; 10 nucleotides match TRBD2. The specimen was peripheral blood. CDR3 DNA sequence: TGTGCCAGCAGCCAAGCACCGAAGGCTAGCGGGAGTGGGGGGGAGACCCAGTACTTC. It specifies CASSQAPKASGSGGETQYF.